Shown below are 16 T cell receptor beta chains from a single sample sequenced in a study of blood T cell repertoires in COVID-19. Sequenced by immunoSEQ multiplex PCR; TCRdb stores in-frame clones only, minus some. The table records around 260,000 clones, 85% to 90% of them present only once. Sequenced input: peripheral blood. These receptors all stem from a man younger than 35 with active or convalescent COVID-19.

The chain combines TRBV4-2 with TRBJ1-5; D is uncertain. This CDR3 region has 14 residues. Germline values: CDR1 LGHNA, CDR2 YNFKEQ. V was shortened by 2 bases and J by 6 bases, with 11 bases between the two germline ends. This chain's CDR3 is CASSQKDRAQPQHF. CDR3 DNA: TGTGCCAGCAGCCAAAAAGATCGAGCTCAGCCCCAGCATTTT.

The chain recombines TRBV19 with TRBJ1-2; the match to TRBD1 covers 7 bases. V lost 4 bases to trimming and J lost 4 bases; unmatched junction nucleotides: 9. This CDR3 contains 15 residues. Germline assignment: CDR1 LNHDA and CDR2 SQIVND (reference sequence). The CDR3 coding sequence is TGTGCCAGTAGTAGAGAGGGGGCCCTTAGCTATGGCTACACCTTC. This translates into CASSREGALSYGYTF.

The chain has TRBV9 and TRBJ2-6, with D possibly matching TRBD1 (5 bases). Per germline, CDR1 SGDLS and CDR2 YYNGEE. The CDR3 spans 14 residues. Deletions cut 6 bases from V and 3 bases from J, with 10 bases between. The CDR3 coding sequence is TGTGCCAGCAAAAGGGGTAGTGGGGCCAACGTCCTGACTTTC. The encoded protein is CASKRGSGANVLTF.

This clone was seen only once. The gene calls are TRBV7-2 and TRBJ2-7; D may be TRBD1 (7 bases). Per germline, CDR1 SGHTA and CDR2 FQGNSA. V lost 1 base, J lost 2 bases, and 15 bases lay in between. This CDR3 spans 16 amino acids. Written as DNA, the CDR3 is TGTGCCAGCAGCTTAGTCCTGGGCAGGGGGGCCTACGAGCAGTACTTC. It translates to CASSLVLGRGAYEQYF.

The rearrangement uses TRBV30 and TRBJ1-2; 8 positions match TRBD1. V was clipped by 5 bases and J by 6 bases; unmatched bases: 8. This CDR3 spans 13 amino acids. The germline V gene encodes CDR1 GTSNPN and CDR2 SVGIG (reference sequence). This CDR3 reads CAWGAGGADGYTF. For the CDR3, the DNA is TGTGCCTGGGGGGCAGGGGGCGCGGATGGCTACACCTTC.

The chain joins TRBV11-2 to TRBJ2-3, with D perhaps TRBD1 (5 bases). Germline CDR1 is SGHAT and CDR2 is FQNNGV. With 1 base removed from V and 6 bases from J, the gap between germline ends came to 8 bases. The CDR3 runs 13 residues. As DNA, the CDR3 is TGTGCCAGCAGCTTAGGGAACAGGGATACGCAGTATTTT. Residues: CASSLGNRDTQYF.

This clone was counted a few times. The rearrangement links TRBV4-3 to TRBJ2-1, with D unclear. The CDR3 is 15 amino acids. Germline V CDR1 and CDR2: LGHNA, YSLEER. The germline V and J ends were trimmed by 0 bases and 9 bases, with 15 bases remaining between them. Here the CDR3 reads CASSQDRLPLIEQFF. The DNA for the CDR3 is TGCGCCAGCAGCCAAGATAGACTCCCCCTCATTGAGCAGTTCTTC.

V and J are TRBV24-1 and TRBJ2-7, with a tentative D call TRBD1 (5 bases). Germline V gene lookup returns CDR1 KGHDR and CDR2 SFDVKD. The CDR3 length is 13 residues. Trimming took 9 bases from V and 5 from J, leaving 16 bases between them. DNA of the CDR3: TGTGCCACCGGCAGACCAGGGAAGGACGAGCAGTACTTC. Encoded protein: CATGRPGKDEQYF.

Here the CDR3 reads CASSTRGRDTGELFF. Written as DNA, the CDR3 is TGTGCCAGCAGCACTAGGGGGCGCGACACCGGGGAGCTGTTTTTT. This sequence joins TRBV9 and TRBJ2-2; 7 positions agree with TRBD1. The CDR3 sequence is 15 residues long. Losses at the gene ends were 4 bases for V and 3 bases for J; bases not matched to a gene: 6. Germline-derived CDR1 and CDR2 are SGDLS and YYNGEE.

This chain joins TRBV2 and TRBJ2-7, with D possibly matching TRBD1 (5 bases). CDR1 is SNHLY, CDR2 FYNNEI, per germline. The V gene lost 4 bases and the J gene lost 3 bases, with 7 bases spanning the gap. The CDR3 has 12 amino acids. CDR3 loop: CASSVDNYEQYF. CDR3 nucleotides: TGTGCCAGCAGTGTGGACAACTACGAGCAGTACTTC. Based on the CDR3 plus reference TRBV2 and TRBJ2-7, the full variable domain is EPEVTQTPSHQVTQMGQEVILRCVPISNHLYFYWYRQILGQKVEFLVSFYNNEISEKSEIFDDQFSVERPDGSNFTLKIRSTKLEDSAMYFCASSVDNYEQYFGPGTRLTVT.

V gene TRBV4-1 combines with J gene TRBJ1-6, with D tentatively TRBD1 (5 bases). The germline V gene encodes CDR1 MGHRA and CDR2 YSYEKL. Trimming shortened V by 0 bases and J by 10 bases, and 13 bases separated the two germline ends. The CDR3 is made up of 15 amino acids. CDR3 protein: CASSQDVREGSPLHF. The CDR3, as DNA: TGCGCCAGCAGCCAAGATGTCAGGGAAGGCTCACCCCTCCACTTT.

The genes are TRBV3-1 (or the pseudogene TRBV3-2) and TRBJ1-2; unclear D gene. Per the germline V gene, CDR1 is LGHDT and CDR2 is YNNKEL (reference sequence). Between the trimmed V and J ends, which lost 2 bases and 8 bases, there was a span of 18 bases. This CDR3 is 15 amino acids long. The chain's CDR3 is CASSQWSREEMGYTF. The CDR3 DNA reads TGTGCCAGCAGCCAATGGAGTCGCGAGGAGATGGGCTACACCTTC.

The chain is built from TRBV9 and TRBJ2-2, with D possibly TRBD2 on 5 matching bases. This CDR3 contains 14 residues. Trimming took 10 bases from V and 4 from J, leaving 17 bases between them. Per germline, CDR1 SGDLS and CDR2 YYNGEE. The CDR3 region has the DNA TGTGCCTCCCGGGGAACGGATCTCACCGGGGAGCTGTTTTTT. This sequence encodes CASRGTDLTGELFF.

The chain is built from TRBV3-1 (or the pseudogene TRBV3-2) and TRBJ2-2; maybe TRBD2 (6 bases). Between the trimmed V and J ends, which lost 8 bases and 4 bases, there was a span of 8 bases. Per germline, CDR1 LGHDT and CDR2 YNNKEL (reference sequence). The CDR3 runs 12 residues. In nucleotides, the CDR3 is TGTGCCAGCTTGGGGGGCACCGGGGAGCTGTTTTTT. Translated, it gives CASLGGTGELFF.

V gene TRBV2 combines with J gene TRBJ2-4, with 7 bases that match TRBD2. The CDR3 has 15 amino acids. Germline V gives CDR1 SNHLY, CDR2 FYNNEI. J lost 5 bases, V lost 6 bases, and 10 bases had no gene match. CDR3 DNA: TGTGCCAGCAGCGAACAATCTGCGGGGGAAAACATTCAGTACTTC. Translated: CASSEQSAGENIQYF.

The genes are TRBV7-9 and TRBJ2-2, with D perhaps matching TRBD1 (7 bases). V dropped 1 base and J dropped 6 bases, with 15 bases sitting between them. CDR1 is SEHNR, CDR2 FQNEAQ, per germline (reference sequence). The CDR3 length is 16 residues. CDR3 sequence: CASSLGYGGGSGELFF. Written as DNA, the CDR3 is TGTGCCAGCAGCTTAGGTTATGGAGGGGGCTCCGGGGAGCTGTTTTTT.